The 15 T cell receptor beta chains below all came from one sample that was sequenced in a study of T cells in Graves' hyperthyroidism and ophthalmopathy. There were TCR beta CDR3 regions amplified from RNA transcripts. RT-PCR in the first round (using the HTBI primer set) targeted the TCR CDR3. TCRdb passed the multiplex PCR reads through MiXCR, listing each CDR3 protein once. The table includes 460,000 or so distinct CDR3 sequences, roughly 14% detected once. The sequenced sample consisted of blood. The receptors here all came from a woman aged 18 to 35 with Graves' hyperthyroidism.

At least ten counts were recorded for this clonotype. The chain is built from TRBV19 and TRBJ2-1, with 7 bases that match TRBD2. V gave up 7 bases and J gave up 2 bases; unmatched junction bases: 8. This CDR3 spans 15 amino acids. In germline, CDR1 is LNHDA, CDR2 SQIVND (reference sequence). The CDR3 nucleotides read TGTGCCAGTACCTCCGGGACTACCCCCTACAATGAGCAGTTCTTC. This translates into CASTSGTTPYNEQFF.

This clonotype was found many times. CDR3 protein: CASSQESYRGRETQYF. In DNA form, the CDR3 reads TGTGCCAGCAGCCAAGAGTCCTACAGGGGTCGGGAGACCCAGTACTTC. This sequence joins TRBV4-2 and TRBJ2-5, with 7 bases that match TRBD1. The length of the CDR3 is 16 residues. V gave up 0 bases and J gave up 5 bases; unmatched junction bases: 9. Germline CDR1 and CDR2: LGHNA and YNFKEQ.

This clonotype was detected ten times or more. The chain links TRBV12-3 or TRBV12-4 to TRBJ1-2; 8 nucleotides align to TRBD1. The trim removed 6 bases at V and 7 bases at J, leaving 13 bases unmatched. The CDR3 is made up of 15 amino acids. The CDR3 DNA is TGTGCCAGCAGGGGGACGGAGACAGGGGCCGGTGGCTACACCTTC. This encodes CASRGTETGAGGYTF.

At least ten counts were recorded for this clonotype. The chain recombines TRBV29-1 with TRBJ2-3; 7 nucleotides match TRBD2. Germline V gene lookup returns CDR1 SQVTM and CDR2 ANQGSEA. The CDR3 sequence is 13 residues long. The CDR3 region has the DNA TGCGCTACTAGCGTTAGTAGCACAGATACGCAGTATTTT. This gives the protein CATSVSSTDTQYF.

The gene calls are TRBV27 and TRBJ2-1; D perhaps matches TRBD1 (5 bases). The V gene's germline CDR1 is MNHEY and CDR2 SMNVEV (reference sequence). This CDR3 is built from 16 residues. The V and J ends lost 7 bases and 2 bases respectively, with 18 bases between them. This CDR3 reads CASKLTSGSPYNEQFF. The CDR3 region has the DNA TGTGCCAGCAAACTAACCTCAGGGTCCCCCTACAATGAGCAGTTCTTC.

This clonotype has at least ten counts. The rearrangement uses TRBV29-1 and TRBJ2-3; TRBD2 matches 10 bases. V shed 4 bases and J 0 bases; nucleotides not matched to a gene: 4. Germline V gene sequence: CDR1 SQVTM, CDR2 ANQGSEA. The CDR3 is made up of 15 amino acids. CDR3 sequence: CSVVPAGGSTDTQYF. As DNA, the CDR3 is TGCAGCGTTGTACCAGCGGGAGGGAGCACAGATACGCAGTATTTT.

This clonotype was seen many times. The V gene is TRBV24-1, the J gene TRBJ1-2, with D unclear. Per germline, CDR1 KGHDR and CDR2 SFDVKD. CDR3 length: 14 residues. Trimming removed 5 bases from V and 1 base from J, with 10 bases in between. The CDR3 spells CATSGTVDNYGYTF. CDR3 in DNA: TGTGCCACCAGTGGTACCGTTGATAACTATGGCTACACCTTC.

This clonotype was seen many times. The chain recombines TRBV15 with TRBJ1-1; D remains ambiguous. V lost 3 bases and J 4 bases, leaving 12 bases between the germline ends. The CDR3 consists of 14 residues. CDR1 LNHNV and CDR2 YYDKDF come from the germline V gene (reference sequence). The CDR3 DNA sequence: TGTGCCACCAGCAGGCCAGCCTTGGGCACTGAAGCTTTCTTT. Translating it yields CATSRPALGTEAFF. Looking up the rest from reference TRBV15 and TRBJ1-1 gives the full variable domain: DAMVIQNPRYQVTQFGKPVTLSCSQTLNHNVMYWYQQKSSQAPKLLFHYYDKDFNNEADTPDNFQSRRPNTSFCFLDIRSPGLGDTAMYLCATSRPALGTEAFFGQGTRLTVV.

This clonotype was counted only a few times. The V and J genes are TRBV20-1 and TRBJ1-5, with D unclear. Germline V gene data show CDR1 as DFQATT and CDR2 as SNEGSKA (reference sequence). Trimming took off 4 bases at V and 0 bases at J, with 19 bases between the two ends. The CDR3 is 17 residues long. CDR3 amino acids: CSAMTVELMYSNQPQHF. Written as DNA, the CDR3 is TGCAGTGCTATGACCGTCGAATTGATGTATAGCAATCAGCCCCAGCATTTT.

This clonotype was recorded at least ten times. The chain joins TRBV12-3 or TRBV12-4 to TRBJ1-4, with TRBD1 matching 8 bases. CDR3 length equals 14 residues. The trim removed 7 bases at V and 7 bases at J, leaving 8 bases unmatched. The CDR3 spells CASTIGQGGEKLFF. Written as DNA, the CDR3 is TGTGCCAGCACCATAGGACAGGGCGGTGAAAAACTGTTTTTT.

The sample holds many counts of this clonotype. The chain's CDR3 is CSARETLSFLAGGFF. Written as DNA, the CDR3 is TGCAGTGCTAGAGAGACCTTATCCTTTCTAGCGGGAGGGTTCTTC. The V gene is TRBV20-1, the J gene TRBJ2-1, with 11 bases aligning to TRBD2. This CDR3 has 15 residues. Germline V CDR1 and CDR2: DFQATT, SNEGSKA (reference sequence). Trimming took 0 bases from V and 15 from J; bases not matched to a gene: 13.

This clonotype was counted at least ten times. This chain uses TRBV11-2 with TRBJ2-7; D unresolved. V dropped 2 bases and J dropped 3 bases, with 11 bases sitting between them. CDR3 length: 14 amino acids. Germline values: CDR1 SGHAT, CDR2 FQNNGV. The CDR3 DNA reads as TGTGCCAGCAGCTTAACCGTGACAAGCTACGAGCAGTACGTC. It specifies CASSLTVTSYEQYV.

This clonotype was detected only a few times. The conserved closing phenylalanine or tryptophan is absent in this CDR3, likely reflecting a read error. V is TRBV20-1 and J is TRBJ2-5; TRBD2 aligns across 7 bases. CDR3 length: 13 amino acids. Germline V gene data show CDR1 as DFQATT and CDR2 as SNEGSKA (reference sequence). V was pared by 0 bases and J by 11 bases, with 9 bases of the junction left unmatched. CDR3 in amino acids: CSARDRGETSQYV. CDR3 nucleotides: TGCAGTGCTAGAGATCGGGGGGAGACTAGTCAGTACGTC.

This clonotype was recorded at least ten times. The chain recombines TRBV27 with TRBJ2-4, with unresolved D. CDR1 and CDR2 (germline): MNHEY, SMNVEV (reference sequence). The CDR3 loop spans 14 amino acids. V dropped 2 bases and J dropped 1 base, with 6 bases sitting between them. CDR3 sequence: CASSLLPAKNIQYF. The CDR3, as DNA: TGTGCCAGCAGTTTACTGCCGGCCAAAAACATTCAGTACTTC.

This clonotype appeared a few times. The chain couples TRBV5-6 to TRBJ1-1; D is possibly TRBD1 (6 bases). CDR3 length: 15 residues. Trimming shortened V by 1 base and J by 1 base, and 11 bases separated the two germline ends. Germline V lookup: CDR1 SGHDT, CDR2 YYEEEE. The chain's CDR3 is CASSLWAGANTEAFF. As DNA, the CDR3 is TGTGCCAGCAGCTTGTGGGCAGGGGCGAACACTGAAGCTTTCTTT.